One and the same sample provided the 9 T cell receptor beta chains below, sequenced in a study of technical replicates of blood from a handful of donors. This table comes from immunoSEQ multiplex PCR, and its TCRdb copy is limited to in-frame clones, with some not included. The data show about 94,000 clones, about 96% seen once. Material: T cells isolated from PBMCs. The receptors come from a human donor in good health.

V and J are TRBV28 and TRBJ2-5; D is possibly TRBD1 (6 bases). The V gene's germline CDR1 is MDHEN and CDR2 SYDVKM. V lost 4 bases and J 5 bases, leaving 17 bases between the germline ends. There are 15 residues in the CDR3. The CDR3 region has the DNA TGTGCCAGCAGTTCCCCCTTCACAGGGTGGGAGACCCAGTACTTC. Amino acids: CASSSPFTGWETQYF.

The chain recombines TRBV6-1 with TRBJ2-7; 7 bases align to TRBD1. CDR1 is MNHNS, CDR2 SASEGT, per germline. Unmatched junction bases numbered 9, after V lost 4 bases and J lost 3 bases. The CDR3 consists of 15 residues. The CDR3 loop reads CASSVNPGQRYEQYF. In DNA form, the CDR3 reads TGTGCCAGCAGTGTGAATCCGGGACAGCGCTACGAGCAGTACTTC.

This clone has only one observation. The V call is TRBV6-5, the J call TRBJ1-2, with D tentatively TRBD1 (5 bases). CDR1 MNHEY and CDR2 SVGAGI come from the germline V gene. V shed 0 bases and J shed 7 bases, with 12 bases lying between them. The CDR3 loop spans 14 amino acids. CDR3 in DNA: TGTGCCAGCAGTTACTCAGGGGAGGCCGCTGGCTACACCTTC. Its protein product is CASSYSGEAAGYTF.

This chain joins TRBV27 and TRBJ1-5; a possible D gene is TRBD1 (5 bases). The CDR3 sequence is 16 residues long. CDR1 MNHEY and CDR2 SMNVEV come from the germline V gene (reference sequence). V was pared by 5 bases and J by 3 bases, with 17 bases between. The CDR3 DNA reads TGTGCCAGCAGTGGTCGTTGGGGCTTGGTCAATCAGCCCCAGCATTTT. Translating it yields CASSGRWGLVNQPQHF.

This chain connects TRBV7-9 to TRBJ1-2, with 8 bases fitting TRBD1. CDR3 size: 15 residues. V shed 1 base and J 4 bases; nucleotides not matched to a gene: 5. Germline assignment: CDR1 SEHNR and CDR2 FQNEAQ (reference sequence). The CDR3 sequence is CASSLEGQGIYGYTF. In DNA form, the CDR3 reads TGTGCCAGCAGCTTAGAAGGACAGGGAATCTATGGCTACACCTTC.

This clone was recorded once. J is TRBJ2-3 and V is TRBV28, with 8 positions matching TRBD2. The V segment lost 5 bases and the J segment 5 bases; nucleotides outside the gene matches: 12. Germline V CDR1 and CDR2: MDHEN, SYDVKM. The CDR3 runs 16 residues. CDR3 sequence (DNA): TGTGCCAGCAGTCCCTATATGACGGGAGGGTTAGATACGCAGTATTTT. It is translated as CASSPYMTGGLDTQYF.

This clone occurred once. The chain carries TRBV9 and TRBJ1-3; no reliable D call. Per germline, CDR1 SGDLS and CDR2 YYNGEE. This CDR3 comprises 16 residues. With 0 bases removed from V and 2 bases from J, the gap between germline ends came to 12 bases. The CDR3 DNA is TGTGCCAGCAGCGTAGTCCCAGAGGGAGCTGGAAACACCATATATTTT. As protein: CASSVVPEGAGNTIYF.

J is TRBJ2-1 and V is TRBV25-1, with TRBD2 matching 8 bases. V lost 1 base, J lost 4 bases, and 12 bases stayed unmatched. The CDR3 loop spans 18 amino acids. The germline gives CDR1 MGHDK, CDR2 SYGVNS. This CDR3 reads CASSEFFPGLAGYNEQFF. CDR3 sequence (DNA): TGTGCCAGCAGTGAATTCTTCCCCGGGCTAGCGGGTTACAATGAGCAGTTCTTC.

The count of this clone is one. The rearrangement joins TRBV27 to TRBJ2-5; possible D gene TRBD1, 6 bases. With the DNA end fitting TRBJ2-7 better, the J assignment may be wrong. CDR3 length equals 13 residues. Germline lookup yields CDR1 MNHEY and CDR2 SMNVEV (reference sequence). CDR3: CASSLSGDNEQYF. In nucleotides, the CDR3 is TGTGCCAGCAGTTTATCCGGGGACAACGAGCAGTACTTC.